This passage covers 15 T cell receptor beta chains from one sample sequenced in a study of patients and donors after allogeneic stem cell transplantation. TCRdb re-analysed the RT-PCR reads in MiXCR, keeping a single row per CDR3 protein. The table records approximately 410,000 distinct CDR3 sequences, around 15% of them present only once. The sequencing sample was made of blood, either unsorted or a sorted T cell fraction (not recorded which). The receptors shown here come from a human donor who was either an allogeneic HSCT recipient or a stem cell or donor lymphocyte infusion donor (not recorded which). It is not recorded whose cells these are; they may come from a transplant donor.

This clonotype was recorded a few times. Written as DNA, the CDR3 is TGTGCCAGCAGCTTACCGGGGAGACCCTACGAGCAGTACTTC. This gives the protein CASSLPGRPYEQYF. V is TRBV11-2 and J is TRBJ2-7; TRBD2 might be the D (5 bases). V shed 2 bases and J shed 2 bases, with 10 bases lying between them. Germline V gene sequence: CDR1 SGHAT, CDR2 FQNNGV. The CDR3 has 14 amino acids.

V and J are TRBV20-1 and TRBJ1-2, with D possibly being TRBD1 (5 bases). V lost 6 bases and J lost 2, with 10 bases in between. CDR1 DFQATT and CDR2 SNEGSKA come from the germline V gene (reference sequence). CDR3 length: 12 residues. This chain's CDR3 is CSAGRGNYGYTF. CDR3 nucleotide sequence: TGCAGTGCCGGGAGGGGAAACTATGGCTACACCTTC.

This chain joins TRBV29-1 and TRBJ2-2; D not resolved. Germline CDR1 reads SQVTM; CDR2 reads ANQGSEA. This CDR3 spans 13 amino acids. V was clipped by 5 bases and J by 5 bases, with 12 bases between them. Written as DNA, the CDR3 is TGCAGCGTTTCCTCGGTGGGAACCGGGGAGCTGTTTTTT. Its protein product is CSVSSVGTGELFF.

This chain joins TRBV4-2 and TRBJ2-2; D is uncertain. The CDR3 covers 15 residues. V was clipped by 1 base and J by 4 bases, with 10 bases between them. Germline CDR1 reads LGHNA; CDR2 reads YNFKEQ. In DNA, the CDR3 is TGTGCCAGCAGCCAAGTCGCCTCGGCCACCGGGGAGCTGTTTTTT. Translated, it gives CASSQVASATGELFF.

The chain's CDR3 is CASSLGSRDRYGYTF. CDR3 coding DNA: TGTGCCAGCAGCTTAGGGTCCCGGGACAGATATGGCTACACCTTC. The genes are TRBV7-2 and TRBJ1-2, with 7 bases fitting TRBD1. Germline CDR1 and CDR2: SGHTA and FQGNSA. V dropped 1 base and J dropped 5; count of bases not matched to a gene: 7. This CDR3 comprises 15 residues.

The table lists this clonotype with a few counts. The J gene is TRBJ2-4, the V gene TRBV9, with 10 bases lining up with TRBD1. Trimming cost V 4 bases and J 2 bases; bases outside gene matches: 6. Germline V gives CDR1 SGDLS, CDR2 YYNGEE. The CDR3 sequence is 16 residues long. The CDR3 loop reads CASSLGQGVSKNIQYF. CDR3 coding DNA: TGTGCCAGCAGCCTTGGACAGGGGGTCTCCAAAAACATTCAGTACTTC.

This clonotype was counted at least ten times. V and J are TRBV4-1 and TRBJ2-5, with TRBD2 as a possible D gene (5 bases). The germline V gene has CDR1 MGHRA and CDR2 YSYEKL. This CDR3 has 16 amino acids. Trimming removed 3 bases at V and 5 bases at J, with 19 bases between. In nucleotides, the CDR3 is TGCGCCAGCAGCCATCCCAGTCGGAGGATAACGGAGACCCAGTACTTC. Encoded protein: CASSHPSRRITETQYF.

This chain joins TRBV7-8 and TRBJ1-2, with 9 bases lining up with TRBD1. V shed 4 bases and J 4 bases; nucleotides not matched to a gene: 7. Germline-derived CDR1 and CDR2 are SGHVS and FQNEAQ. The CDR3 totals 15 residues. The CDR3 loop reads CASSSRTGVGYGYTF. For the CDR3, the DNA is TGTGCCAGCAGCTCACGGACAGGGGTGGGCTATGGCTACACCTTC. The full variable domain, with the rest looked up from reference TRBV7-8 and TRBJ1-2, is GAGVSQSPRYKVAKRGQDVALRCDPISGHVSLFWYQQALGQGPEFLTYFQNEAQLDKSGLPSDRFFAERPEGSVSTLKIQRTQQEDSAVYLCASSSRTGVGYGYTFGSGTRLTVV.

This clonotype was detected only a few times. DNA for the CDR3: TGTGCCACCACTAGCGATAACCACAATGAGCAGTTCTTC. Translation: CATTSDNHNEQFF. This sequence joins TRBV24-1 and TRBJ2-1, with D tentatively TRBD2 (6 bases). The CDR3 extends over 13 amino acids. V lost 8 bases to trimming and J lost 5 bases, with 12 bases between them. The germline V gene has CDR1 KGHDR and CDR2 SFDVKD.

This clonotype was recorded a few times. The chain recombines TRBV19 with TRBJ1-5; the D gene is possibly TRBD1 (5 bases). The CDR3 has 14 residues. Trimming pared 3 bases from V and 1 base from J, leaving 7 bases between. Germline V gene sequence: CDR1 LNHDA, CDR2 SQIVND (reference sequence). The CDR3 coding sequence is TGTGCCAGTAGTATTTGGGGCAGCAATCAGCCCCAGCATTTT. As protein: CASSIWGSNQPQHF.

The V gene is TRBV7-9, the J gene TRBJ2-1; a weak D match, TRBD1 (6 bases). Germline V gene sequence: CDR1 SEHNR, CDR2 FQNEAQ (reference sequence). V lost 4 bases and J lost 3, with 10 bases in between. The CDR3 spans 14 residues. The CDR3 spells CASSSNRDYNEQFF. CDR3 DNA sequence: TGTGCCAGCAGCTCGAACAGGGACTACAATGAGCAGTTCTTC.

This rearrangement joins TRBV6-5 to TRBJ2-7; maybe TRBD2 (5 bases). This CDR3 has 19 residues. Germline V lookup: CDR1 MNHEY, CDR2 SVGAGI. The V end was cut by 4 bases, the J end by 2 bases, with 27 bases between. The CDR3 DNA reads as TGTGCCAGCAGTTTCACCCCGCCTCGATGGGAGCGCAACACCTACGAGCAGTACTTC. Translated: CASSFTPPRWERNTYEQYF.

The J gene is TRBJ1-5, the V gene TRBV21-1; the D call TRBD1 from the table was never checked on the DNA. TRBV21-1 constitutes a pseudogene. The CDR3 spans 13 residues. The CDR3 region is CASSNRGPRPQHF. DNA for the CDR3: TGTGCCAGCAGCAACCGGGGCCCCCGGCCCCAGCATTTT.

This clonotype was detected only a few times. The V and J genes are TRBV3-1 and TRBJ1-5, with no clear D. The CDR3 is 15 amino acids. V was cut by 1 base and J by 2 bases, with 9 bases left in between. The germline CDR1 and CDR2 sequences are LGHDT and YNNKEL (reference sequence). The CDR3 spells CASSQATVGNQPQHF. The CDR3 bases are TGTGCCAGCAGCCAAGCCACGGTGGGCAATCAGCCCCAGCATTTT.

The chain links TRBV5-1 to TRBJ2-5; TRBD1 agrees at 8 bases. J was trimmed by 1 base and V by 4 bases; bases with no gene match: 12. In germline, CDR1 is SGHRS, CDR2 YFSETQ. The length of the CDR3 is 17 residues. In DNA, the CDR3 is TGCGCCAGCAGCACGGGCGTTCGGACAGGGATCCAAGAGACCCAGTACTTC. It encodes CASSTGVRTGIQETQYF.